This TCR beta chain was documented in a study of blood T cell repertoires in COVID-19. Across the whole study: PBMCs, B-cell-depleted T cells, or T cells provided the cDNA or gDNA that made up the material.

Self-reported history from a screening survey and questionnaire set each donor's cohort. Repertoires were generated with immunoSEQ multiplex PCR, while TCRdb's copy carries only in-frame clones and drops some. The data show just under 250,000 clones, roughly 91% seen once. The V segment lost 3 bases and the J segment 4 bases; nucleotides outside the gene matches: 9. There are 17 residues in the CDR3. CDR1 LGHNA and CDR2 YNFKEQ come from the germline V gene. This receptor was obtained from a young woman who had recovered from COVID-19. Sequenced sample: PBMCs or T cells enriched from blood (not recorded which). The chain joins TRBV4-2 to TRBJ2-1, with TRBD2 matching 10 bases. CDR3 in DNA: TGTGCCAGCAGCCATTCCCAAGCGGGAGGGCAATACAATGAGCAGTTCTTC. Translated: CASSHSQAGGQYNEQFF.